This paragraph reports one T cell receptor beta chain. This CDR3 has 12 residues. Per the germline V gene, CDR1 is MDHEN and CDR2 is SYDVKM. The V and J ends lost 6 bases and 5 bases respectively, with 9 bases between them. Assay runs were performed at deep level. Repertoires were generated with immunoSEQ multiplex PCR, while TCRdb's copy carries only in-frame clones and drops some. The sample consists of 450,000 to 600,000 clones, 79% of them appearing once. This sample was taken from a study of shared clonotypes between healthy human individuals. The chain carries TRBV28 and TRBJ2-3, with D unclear. The receptor's source is a woman aged 35 to 49 in good health. Some clones in this sample may be carry-over from other donors' samples. The source material was PBMCs. The CDR3 DNA reads as TGTGCCAGCAGCTTAGGGTTAGATACGCAGTATTTT. The encoded protein is CASSLGLDTQYF.